Shown below are 18 T cell receptor beta chains from a single sample sequenced in a study of OX40 agonist ivuxolimab in advanced cancers. Sequencing was performed with immunoSEQ multiplex PCR; in TCRdb, only in-frame clones are kept and a portion is missing. The sample lists more than 65,000 clones; approximately 81% were seen once. Sequencing was performed on CD4+ or CD8+ T cells sorted from blood, taken in a trial of the OX40 agonist ivuxolimab. These receptors originate from an adult with an advanced solid tumor such as melanoma, head and neck, liver or kidney cancer.

The chain recombines TRBV6-1 with TRBJ2-3; D unresolved. Germline V CDR1 and CDR2: MNHNS, SASEGT. V shed 5 bases and J shed 4 bases, with 13 bases lying between them. The CDR3 is made up of 14 amino acids. This chain's CDR3 is CASSRALDADTQYF. Written as DNA, the CDR3 is TGTGCCAGCAGTAGGGCACTGGATGCAGATACGCAGTATTTT.

J is TRBJ2-1 and V is TRBV11-3; TRBD2 matches at 8 bases. The CDR3 extends over 15 amino acids. The ends lost 6 bases at V and 0 bases at J; junction bases unmatched: 4. Germline CDR1 reads SGHNT; CDR2 reads YENEEA. The CDR3 coding sequence is TGTGCCAGCAGTTCGGGGGGGAACTCCTACAATGAGCAGTTCTTC. Translated, it gives CASSSGGNSYNEQFF.

The chain combines TRBV21-1 with TRBJ2-1; the table's D call, TRBD2, has no DNA check behind it. TRBV21-1 constitutes a pseudogene. The CDR3 sequence is 16 residues long. In DNA, the CDR3 is TGTGCCAGCACCCGGGGTGGGAGAACCTCCTACAATGAGCAGTTCTTC. Translated, it gives CASTRGGRTSYNEQFF.

The chain couples TRBV7-6 to TRBJ1-3, with a weak D call TRBD1 (5 bases). Trimming removed 5 bases at V and 6 bases at J, with 14 bases between. This CDR3 contains 14 residues. Germline V gives CDR1 SGHVS, CDR2 FNYEAQ. The DNA for the CDR3 is TGTGCCAGCAGCAAGGGACCTGGGGCAAACACCATATATTTT. It is translated as CASSKGPGANTIYF.

This rearrangement joins TRBV9 to TRBJ2-5, with 7 bases identical to TRBD2. The CDR3 has 15 residues. Germline V gene data show CDR1 as SGDLS and CDR2 as YYNGEE. V lost 4 bases to trimming and J lost 1 base; unmatched junction nucleotides: 7. CDR3 protein: CASSPGGSGQETQYF. The CDR3 DNA reads as TGTGCCAGCAGCCCCGGGGGGAGCGGCCAAGAGACCCAGTACTTC.

The chain uses TRBV7-2 and TRBJ2-5, with D perhaps matching TRBD2 (5 bases). The V gene's germline CDR1 is SGHTA and CDR2 FQGNSA. V was pared by 4 bases and J by 0 bases, with 15 bases between. This CDR3 has 16 residues. The DNA for the CDR3 is TGTGCCAGCAGCTCCGGACTTCCCGCGTACCAAGAGACCCAGTACTTC. The encoded protein is CASSSGLPAYQETQYF. Variable domain in full (rest from reference TRBV7-2 and TRBJ2-5): GAGVSQSPSNKVTEKGKDVELRCDPISGHTALYWYRQSLGQGLEFLIYFQGNSAPDKSGLPSDRFSAERTGGSVSTLTIQRTQQEDSAVYLCASSSGLPAYQETQYFGPGTRLLVL.

The chain joins TRBV7-6 to TRBJ2-2; D might be TRBD1 or TRBD2, each matching 5 bases. The CDR3 sequence is 14 residues long. With 6 bases removed from V and 7 bases from J, the gap between germline ends came to 15 bases. The germline V gene has CDR1 SGHVS and CDR2 FNYEAQ. This CDR3 is CASSRGAGIGELFF. The CDR3 DNA reads as TGTGCCAGCAGTCGAGGGGCTGGTATCGGGGAGCTGTTTTTT.

The gene calls are TRBV6-4 and TRBJ2-2; D unclear. The CDR3 extends over 14 amino acids. CDR1 is MRHNA, CDR2 SNTAGT, per germline. The V end was cut by 5 bases, the J end by 4 bases, with 11 bases between. Written as DNA, the CDR3 is TGTGCCAGCAGTCGTGGTAGTGGCACCGGGGAGCTGTTTTTT. Translated, it gives CASSRGSGTGELFF.

The chain joins TRBV5-4 to TRBJ2-3, with TRBD2 matching over 13 bases. The V and J ends lost 2 bases and 4 bases, in that order; junction bases with no gene match: 7. Per germline, CDR1 SGHNT and CDR2 YYREEE (reference sequence). This CDR3 is 17 amino acids long. The CDR3 here is CASSFRLAGGRADTQYF. DNA of the CDR3: TGTGCCAGCAGCTTCAGACTAGCGGGGGGCCGCGCAGATACGCAGTATTTT.

The J gene is TRBJ2-1, the V gene TRBV19; 11 nucleotides align to TRBD2. This CDR3 region has 18 residues. The V segment lost 0 bases and the J segment 3 bases; nucleotides outside the gene matches: 7. Germline lookup yields CDR1 LNHDA and CDR2 SQIVND (reference sequence). Here the CDR3 DNA reads TGTGCCAGTAGTATAGATTCTCCCGGGACTAGCGGCTACAATGAGCAGTTCTTC. Its protein is CASSIDSPGTSGYNEQFF.

The chain is built from TRBV5-1 and TRBJ1-1; 7 bases are shared with TRBD1. Looked up from germline, CDR1 is SGHRS and CDR2 is YFSETQ. This CDR3 has 18 amino acids. The trim removed 3 bases at V and 3 bases at J, leaving 17 bases unmatched. The CDR3 protein is CASSSSPGVRGHDTEAFF. The CDR3 DNA sequence: TGCGCCAGCAGCTCCTCTCCCGGTGTGAGGGGGCACGACACTGAAGCTTTCTTT.

The chain joins TRBV7-6 to TRBJ2-6; 8 positions match TRBD2. The junction had 9 bases not matched to a gene; V was cut back by 1 base and J by 1 base. CDR3 length: 19 amino acids. Germline lookup yields CDR1 SGHVS and CDR2 FNYEAQ. The CDR3 here is CASSLVLRGGSSGANVLTF. In nucleotides, the CDR3 is TGTGCCAGCAGCTTAGTTCTCCGGGGGGGCAGTTCTGGGGCCAACGTCCTGACTTTC.

The genes are TRBV19 and TRBJ2-5; TRBD2 matches at 12 bases. The J call is uncertain, as TRBJ2-7 better fits the DNA end. CDR1 is LNHDA, CDR2 SQIVND, per germline (reference sequence). The CDR3 sequence is 15 residues long. CDR3 amino acids: CASRRGLAGSYEQYF. The CDR3 nucleotides are TGTGCCAGTAGAAGGGGACTAGCGGGCTCCTACGAGCAGTACTTC.

The rearrangement links TRBV7-2 to TRBJ1-1; D is uncertain. V was pared by 6 bases and J by 0 bases, with 14 bases between. This CDR3 region has 15 residues. CDR1 SGHTA and CDR2 FQGNSA come from the germline V gene. The chain's CDR3 is CASSISGHLNTEAFF. CDR3 nucleotide sequence: TGTGCCAGCAGTATTTCCGGCCATCTGAACACTGAAGCTTTCTTT.

The V and J genes are TRBV11-2 and TRBJ1-2, with unresolved D. Germline V lookup: CDR1 SGHAT, CDR2 FQNNGV. Trimming shortened V by 5 bases and J by 5 bases, and 9 bases separated the two germline ends. The CDR3 is 12 residues long. CDR3 residues: CASSRYEYGYTF. In nucleotides, the CDR3 is TGTGCCAGCAGCCGGTACGAGTATGGCTACACCTTC.

CDR3 amino acids: CASSAGVRAFF. The CDR3 nucleotides are TGTGCCAGCAGCGCAGGGGTTCGAGCTTTCTTT. This sequence joins TRBV11-2 and TRBJ1-1; a possible D gene is TRBD1 (6 bases). The length of the CDR3 is 11 residues. Germline-derived CDR1 and CDR2 are SGHAT and FQNNGV. Trimming cost V 5 bases and J 10 bases, with 11 bases left between them.

V is TRBV10-3 and J is TRBJ1-1, with D tentatively TRBD1 (6 bases). V was cut by 3 bases and J by 5 bases, with 19 bases left in between. CDR3 size: 16 residues. Germline-derived CDR1 and CDR2 are ENHRY and SYGVKD. The CDR3: CAISELAGGAGTEAFF. DNA of the CDR3: TGTGCCATCAGTGAACTAGCTGGGGGCGCTGGGACTGAAGCTTTCTTT.

The V gene is TRBV7-3, the J gene TRBJ1-1, with D possibly being TRBD1 (5 bases). The CDR3 is 18 residues long. CDR1 is SGHTA, CDR2 FQGTGA, per germline. V gave up 2 bases and J gave up 1 base, with 20 bases separating them. The CDR3 nucleotides are TGTGCCAGCAGCTTACTCCCCCTGGGGCCCACGGGGAACACTGAAGCTTTCTTT. Its translation: CASSLLPLGPTGNTEAFF.